Following are 21 T cell receptor beta chains from one sample sequenced in a study of T-cell reconstitution after alpha-beta-depleted transplantation in children. Molecular barcoding with unique molecular identifiers was used for the TCRbeta library. From the PCR reads, TCRdb called clonotypes with MiXCR, one entry per CDR3 protein. The sample yields about 580,000 distinct CDR3 sequences, 27% seen once. This specimen was PBMCs, taken before TCRalphabeta/CD19-depleted stem cell transplant. These receptors all stem from a boy in the first two years of life with Wiskott-Aldrich syndrome, due to receive a stem cell transplant.

The CDR3 region has the DNA TGTGCCAGCAGTTTAAACGGACAGGGAACCTACGAGCAGTACTTC. Its protein product is CASSLNGQGTYEQYF. The chain links TRBV27 to TRBJ2-7, with 8 positions matching TRBD1. Unmatched junction bases numbered 5, after V lost 2 bases and J lost 2 bases. The CDR3 sequence is 15 residues long. CDR1 and CDR2 from the germline V gene are MNHEY and SMNVEV (reference sequence).

This clonotype appeared a single time. V is TRBV5-1 and J is TRBJ2-5; maybe TRBD1 (6 bases). The germline V gene has CDR1 SGHRS and CDR2 YFSETQ. The CDR3 contains 14 residues. Trimming took off 3 bases at V and 3 bases at J, with 12 bases between the two ends. Here the CDR3 DNA reads TGCGCCAGCAGCTACGGACAGAAGGAAGAGACCCAGTACTTC. Residues: CASSYGQKEETQYF.

The table lists this clonotype with a few counts. The chain couples TRBV10-3 to TRBJ2-1; 7 nucleotides align to TRBD2. Per germline, CDR1 ENHRY and CDR2 SYGVKD. V dropped 3 bases and J dropped 12; count of bases not matched to a gene: 8. There are 13 residues in the CDR3. Here the CDR3 DNA reads TGTGCCATCAGTGAATCATCGGGAGGCCGGCAGTTCTTC. Protein: CAISESSGGRQFF.

V is TRBV15 and J is TRBJ2-1; D not certain. Germline lookup yields CDR1 LNHNV and CDR2 YYDKDF (reference sequence). Trimming pared 1 base from V and 6 bases from J, leaving 13 bases between. This CDR3 is 15 amino acids long. The CDR3 reads CATSRGPYSSNEQFF. DNA of the CDR3: TGTGCCACCAGCAGAGGCCCCTATTCTTCCAATGAGCAGTTCTTC. The variable domain in full, with the rest retrieved from reference TRBV15 and TRBJ2-1, is DAMVIQNPRYQVTQFGKPVTLSCSQTLNHNVMYWYQQKSSQAPKLLFHYYDKDFNNEADTPDNFQSRRPNTSFCFLDIRSPGLGDTAMYLCATSRGPYSSNEQFFGPGTRLTVL.

This clonotype was found a few times. CDR3 nucleotide sequence: TGTGCCAGCAGTTTAGTCAAACCGAACACCGGGGAGCTGTTTTTT. It encodes CASSLVKPNTGELFF. The rearrangement joins TRBV28 to TRBJ2-2, with D hard to call. The CDR3 is 15 amino acids. V gave up 2 bases and J gave up 0 bases, with 7 bases separating them. Germline V gives CDR1 MDHEN, CDR2 SYDVKM.

This clonotype was observed once. The chain links TRBV9 to TRBJ2-5, with D tentatively TRBD1 or TRBD2 (5 bases each). With 4 bases removed from V and 3 bases from J, the gap between germline ends came to 16 bases. The CDR3 totals 15 residues. Germline V CDR1 and CDR2: SGDLS, YYNGEE. Here the CDR3 DNA reads TGTGCCAGCAGCTTATATCCCGGGGCCGAAGAGACCCAGTACTTC. Encoded protein: CASSLYPGAEETQYF. The whole variable domain, filled in from reference TRBV9 and TRBJ2-5, reads DSGVTQTPKHLITATGQRVTLRCSPRSGDLSVYWYQQSLDQGLQFLIQYYNGEERAKGNILERFSAQQFPDLHSELNLSSLELGDSALYFCASSLYPGAEETQYFGPGTRLLVL.

J is TRBJ2-7 and V is TRBV5-1, with D possibly called TRBD1 or TRBD2 (6 bases each). Germline V gene lookup returns CDR1 SGHRS and CDR2 YFSETQ. Trimming removed 2 bases at V and 3 bases at J, with 18 bases between. The CDR3 is 16 amino acids. The CDR3 DNA sequence: TGCGCCAGCAGCTTTCATGGGGGCGGGGTGAACTACGAGCAGTACTTC. Protein: CASSFHGGGVNYEQYF.

This clonotype was picked up a small number of times. The V call is TRBV9, the J call TRBJ2-1; TRBD2 aligns across 7 bases. V lost 7 bases and J lost 3; bases outside the gene matches: 7. Germline V gene sequence: CDR1 SGDLS, CDR2 YYNGEE. The CDR3 has 14 residues. In nucleotides, the CDR3 is TGTGCCAGCGGCCCTGGACTAGGCTACAATGAGCAGTTCTTC. Protein: CASGPGLGYNEQFF.

V usage is TRBV20-1 and J usage is TRBJ1-1; D is unclear. CDR3 size: 13 residues. V was cut by 3 bases and J by 2 bases, with 10 bases left in between. In germline, CDR1 is DFQATT, CDR2 SNEGSKA (reference sequence). The CDR3 here is CSASPSINTEAFF. As DNA, the CDR3 is TGCAGTGCTAGTCCGTCCATCAACACTGAAGCTTTCTTT.

Only a few counts were recorded for this clonotype. The rearrangement joins TRBV5-1 to TRBJ2-7; possibly TRBD2 for D (5 bases). The ends were cut back, 0 bases at V and 0 bases at J, with 13 bases in the middle. CDR1 SGHRS and CDR2 YFSETQ come from the germline V gene. CDR3 length: 16 residues. CDR3 nucleotides: TGCGCCAGCAGCTTGGGAGGGCTTATTAGCTCCTACGAGCAGTACTTC. Translated, it gives CASSLGGLISSYEQYF.

This clonotype occurred once. A junction end diverges from the germline sequence, so it may reflect a read error. The rearrangement uses TRBV5-5 and TRBJ2-1; TRBD2 agrees at 10 bases. In germline, CDR1 is SGHKS, CDR2 YYEKEE (reference sequence). This CDR3 has 17 amino acids. CDR3 amino acids: CASSLDLAGAGYNDQFF. CDR3 bases: TGTGCCAGCAGCTTGGACCTAGCGGGAGCAGGGTACAATGACCAGTTCTTC.

The gene calls are TRBV7-9 and TRBJ1-2, with 8 bases fitting TRBD1. The CDR3 has 14 amino acids. The ends lost 4 bases at V and 7 bases at J; junction bases unmatched: 8. Germline CDR1 and CDR2: SEHNR and FQNEAQ (reference sequence). The CDR3 nucleotides are TGTGCCAGCAGCTATAAGGACAGGGCTTCTGGCTACACCTTC. This sequence encodes CASSYKDRASGYTF.

The chain links TRBV5-6 to TRBJ2-3; D not certain. V dropped 1 base and J dropped 4 bases, with 7 bases sitting between them. The CDR3 sequence is 13 residues long. The germline V gene has CDR1 SGHDT and CDR2 YYEEEE. The CDR3: CASSLRPPDTQYF. CDR3 bases: TGTGCCAGCAGCTTGAGGCCGCCAGATACGCAGTATTTT.

The genes are TRBV20-1 and TRBJ1-1; D is uncertain. V lost 6 bases to trimming and J lost 0 bases, with 11 bases between them. Germline V gives CDR1 DFQATT, CDR2 SNEGSKA (reference sequence). The CDR3 covers 13 residues. The CDR3 reads CSALSPVNTEAFF. CDR3 nucleotides: TGCAGTGCCCTAAGCCCGGTGAACACTGAAGCTTTCTTT.

The table lists this clonotype with a few counts. CDR3 loop: CATSDLQGTGYNEQFF. CDR3 nucleotide sequence: TGTGCCACCAGTGATTTGCAGGGGACAGGTTACAATGAGCAGTTCTTC. The chain has TRBV24-1 and TRBJ2-1; TRBD1 agrees at 8 bases. This CDR3 is built from 16 residues. Trimming took 0 bases from V and 4 from J; bases not matched to a gene: 4. Germline assignment: CDR1 KGHDR and CDR2 SFDVKD.

This clonotype was picked up a small number of times. This chain uses TRBV29-1 with TRBJ2-5; D is unclear. CDR3 length: 14 amino acids. CDR1 is SQVTM, CDR2 ANQGSEA, per germline. Trimming pared 2 bases from V and 5 bases from J, leaving 15 bases between. CDR3 sequence reads: CSVEKATLGETQYF. The CDR3 nucleotides read TGCAGCGTTGAAAAGGCCACATTAGGGGAGACCCAGTACTTC.

The chain has TRBV15 and TRBJ2-3; 12 bases fit TRBD2. The V and J ends lost 0 bases and 3 bases, in that order; junction bases with no gene match: 4. This CDR3 is built from 17 residues. Germline-derived CDR1 and CDR2 are LNHNV and YYDKDF (reference sequence). Here the CDR3 DNA reads TGTGCCACCAGCAGAGATCCTAGCGGGAGGGGTACAGATACGCAGTATTTT. Protein product: CATSRDPSGRGTDTQYF.

This clonotype has just a few counts. J is TRBJ2-1 and V is TRBV5-1, with 9 bases that match TRBD2. The germline V gene encodes CDR1 SGHRS and CDR2 YFSETQ. The V segment lost 4 bases and the J segment 8 bases; nucleotides outside the gene matches: 25. The CDR3 sequence is 20 residues long. For the CDR3, the DNA is TGCGCCAGCAGCCCGGGGGTTCCAGCGGGAGGACTAGTTGGAAAGGATGAGCAGTTCTTC. As protein: CASSPGVPAGGLVGKDEQFF.

This chain links TRBV9 with TRBJ2-2; 7 bases are shared with TRBD2. Per the germline V gene, CDR1 is SGDLS and CDR2 is YYNGEE. The CDR3 has 15 residues. V shed 7 bases and J 1 base; nucleotides not matched to a gene: 7. The CDR3 region is CASGRLAENTGELFF. The CDR3 nucleotides are TGTGCCAGCGGACGCCTAGCGGAGAACACCGGGGAGCTGTTTTTT.

J is TRBJ2-2 and V is TRBV7-9; D perhaps matches TRBD2 (5 bases). Germline loops: CDR1 SEHNR, CDR2 FQNEAQ (reference sequence). CDR3 length equals 15 residues. Trimming pared 0 bases from V and 6 bases from J, leaving 11 bases between. This CDR3 is CASSLAGAGAGELFF. The CDR3 nucleotides are TGTGCCAGCAGCTTAGCTGGAGCCGGGGCCGGGGAGCTGTTTTTT.

The genes are TRBV4-2 and TRBJ2-7; 15 bases are a match to TRBD2. Germline V gene lookup returns CDR1 LGHNA and CDR2 YNFKEQ. This CDR3 has 21 residues. Losses at the gene ends were 1 base for V and 1 base for J; bases not matched to a gene: 14. CDR3 coding DNA: TGTGCCAGCAGCCAAGTAGGGGGGCTTGGGACTAGCGGGAGGAGATCCTACGAGCAGTACTTC. It is translated as CASSQVGGLGTSGRRSYEQYF.